Each of the 29 T cell receptor beta chains below was sequenced from the same sample in a study of blood T cell repertoires in COVID-19. Clones were sequenced by immunoSEQ multiplex PCR, and TCRdb holds only the in-frame ones, with some missing. This sample has about 300,000 clones; approximately 88% occur once, and the top ten carry roughly 5.2%. Sequencing used PBMCs or T cells enriched from blood (not recorded which). These receptors were collected from a man aged 55 to 69 who had recovered from COVID-19.

The chain employs TRBV18 and TRBJ2-1; 7 bases are shared with TRBD1. The germline V gene encodes CDR1 KGHSH and CDR2 LQKENI. This CDR3 is built from 13 residues. Trimming cost V 5 bases and J 4 bases; bases outside gene matches: 2. The CDR3 sequence is CASSKQGYNEQFF. For the CDR3, the DNA is TGTGCCAGCTCAAAACAGGGGTACAATGAGCAGTTCTTC. The whole variable domain, remainder taken from reference TRBV18 and TRBJ2-1, is NAGVMQNPRHLVRRRGQEARLRCSPMKGHSHVYWYRQLPEEGLKFMVYLQKENIIDESGMPKERFSAEFPKEGPSILRIQQVVRGDSAAYFCASSKQGYNEQFFGPGTRLTVL.

This chain joins TRBV10-3 and TRBJ2-5; unclear D gene. Trimming removed 0 bases from V and 5 bases from J, with 4 bases in between. From germline, CDR1 is ENHRY and CDR2 SYGVKD. This CDR3 contains 12 residues. The CDR3 loop is CAISESAETQYF. The CDR3 DNA reads TGTGCCATCAGTGAGTCGGCCGAGACCCAGTACTTC.

The J gene is TRBJ2-3, the V gene TRBV5-1; TRBD1 aligns across 8 bases. V dropped 0 bases and J dropped 2; count of bases not matched to a gene: 5. CDR1 and CDR2 from the germline V gene are SGHRS and YFSETQ. This CDR3 comprises 16 residues. Here the CDR3 DNA reads TGCGCCAGCAGCTTGGACAGGGGGAGAGTCACAGATACGCAGTATTTT. It yields the protein CASSLDRGRVTDTQYF. The full variable domain, its missing parts supplied by reference TRBV5-1 and TRBJ2-3, is KAGVTQTPRYLIKTRGQQVTLSCSPISGHRSVSWYQQTPGQGLQFLFEYFSETQRNKGNFPGRFSGRQFSNSRSEMNVSTLELGDSALYLCASSLDRGRVTDTQYFGPGTRLTVL.

The rearrangement links TRBV18 to TRBJ1-2, with D tentatively TRBD1 (5 bases). Per the germline V gene, CDR1 is KGHSH and CDR2 is LQKENI. This CDR3 is built from 13 residues. Between the trimmed V and J ends, which lost 2 bases and 3 bases, there was a span of 7 bases. The CDR3 sequence: CASSPSQDYGYTF. CDR3 DNA: TGTGCCAGCTCACCATCACAGGACTATGGCTACACCTTC.

The DNA for the CDR3 is TGTGCCAGTAGTATTGATGCCAGGGGTGTCTACGAGCAGTACTTC. Residues: CASSIDARGVYEQYF. The genes are TRBV19 and TRBJ2-7; a possible D gene is TRBD1 (6 bases). The CDR3 loop spans 15 amino acids. Trimming stripped 3 bases from V and 3 bases from J, with 15 bases between. Germline V gives CDR1 LNHDA, CDR2 SQIVND (reference sequence).

This chain uses TRBV28 with TRBJ1-5; perhaps TRBD1 as D (6 bases). The CDR3 loop spans 14 amino acids. The V and J ends lost 6 bases and 4 bases respectively, with 13 bases between them. Per germline, CDR1 MDHEN and CDR2 SYDVKM. The DNA of the CDR3 is TGTGCCAGCAGCCGAGATCAGGGGAATCAGCCCCAGCATTTT. Its protein is CASSRDQGNQPQHF. Filled out from reference TRBV28 and TRBJ1-5, the complete variable domain reads DVKVTQSSRYLVKRTGEKVFLECVQDMDHENMFWYRQDPGLGLRLIYFSYDVKMKEKGDIPEGYSVSREKKERFSLILESASTNQTSMYLCASSRDQGNQPQHFGDGTRLSIL.

This sequence joins TRBV28 and TRBJ1-1, with D hard to call. Germline V gene data show CDR1 as MDHEN and CDR2 as SYDVKM. Trimming cost V 0 bases and J 12 bases, with 11 bases left between them. CDR3 length: 12 residues. In nucleotides, the CDR3 is TGTGCCAGCAGTTTATGGGACGGGAGGTCTTTCTTT. This sequence encodes CASSLWDGRSFF.

This clone was recorded once. This chain joins TRBV5-1 and TRBJ2-1; 7 bases line up with TRBD2. Trimming cost V 5 bases and J 4 bases; bases outside gene matches: 9. This CDR3 contains 15 residues. Looked up from germline, CDR1 is SGHRS and CDR2 is YFSETQ. The CDR3 loop is CASRLPGLTYNEQFF. In DNA form, the CDR3 reads TGCGCCAGCAGGTTACCGGGACTAACTTACAATGAGCAGTTCTTC.

The chain uses TRBV6-4 and TRBJ1-1; tentative D call: TRBD1 (6 bases). Looked up from germline, CDR1 is MRHNA and CDR2 is SNTAGT. The V end lost 8 bases, the J end lost 1 base, and 11 bases lay between the germline ends. This CDR3 comprises 13 residues. The CDR3 loop reads CASSPTGNTEAFF. The CDR3 coding sequence is TGTGCCAGCTCCCCGACAGGGAACACTGAAGCTTTCTTT.

V is TRBV18 and J is TRBJ2-5, with D possibly matching TRBD2 (6 bases). The CDR3 sequence is 16 residues long. V was trimmed by 4 bases and J by 5 bases, leaving 20 bases between them. Per the germline V gene, CDR1 is KGHSH and CDR2 is LQKENI. CDR3 amino acids: CASSHQSPGRIETQYF. The CDR3 bases are TGTGCCAGCTCACACCAGTCCCCGGGGAGGATTGAGACCCAGTACTTC.

The rearrangement joins TRBV5-1 to TRBJ2-3; 8 bases match TRBD1. This CDR3 comprises 15 residues. The trim removed 5 bases at V and 4 bases at J, leaving 9 bases unmatched. CDR1 is SGHRS, CDR2 YFSETQ, per germline. CDR3 sequence: CASSYTQGGPDTQYF. CDR3 bases: TGCGCCAGCAGTTACACACAGGGGGGCCCAGATACGCAGTATTTT.

V gene TRBV28 combines with J gene TRBJ2-3; the D gene is possibly TRBD1 (6 bases). Germline assignment: CDR1 MDHEN and CDR2 SYDVKM. The CDR3 length is 12 residues. V lost 6 bases to trimming and J lost 8 bases, with 12 bases between them. The CDR3 here is CASSGRGFTQYF. The CDR3 DNA is TGTGCCAGCAGCGGTAGGGGGTTTACGCAGTATTTT.

The V and J genes are TRBV5-1 and TRBJ2-1; 12 positions agree with TRBD2. Trimming removed 5 bases from V and 2 bases from J; junction bases left unmatched: 8. Germline CDR1 reads SGHRS; CDR2 reads YFSETQ. The CDR3 loop spans 17 amino acids. This CDR3 reads CASRLTSGSLPYNEQFF. CDR3 nucleotides: TGCGCCAGCAGGTTGACTAGCGGGAGTTTACCCTACAATGAGCAGTTCTTC.

V usage is TRBV29-1 and J usage is TRBJ1-1, with 9 bases fitting TRBD1. J was trimmed by 0 bases and V by 6 bases; bases with no gene match: 2. This CDR3 is 13 amino acids long. Germline assignment: CDR1 SQVTM and CDR2 ANQGSEA. CDR3: CSVDRGLNTEAFF. The DNA for the CDR3 is TGCAGCGTGGACAGGGGTCTGAACACTGAAGCTTTCTTT.

In nucleotides, the CDR3 is TGTGCCAGCAGCGTACTCTACGAGCAGTACTTC. Translated: CASSVLYEQYF. The genes are TRBV2 and TRBJ2-7; D not resolved. Trimming cost V 6 bases and J 3 bases, with 6 bases left between them. Germline V gene lookup returns CDR1 SNHLY and CDR2 FYNNEI. This CDR3 is built from 11 residues.

The chain links TRBV6-5 to TRBJ2-3; D may be TRBD1 (6 bases). Between the trimmed V and J ends, which lost 3 bases and 4 bases, there was a span of 17 bases. Per the germline V gene, CDR1 is MNHEY and CDR2 is SVGAGI. The CDR3 contains 16 residues. CDR3 bases: TGTGCCAGCAGTTATTATACAGGGCTGGTTCCAGATACGCAGTATTTT. It translates to CASSYYTGLVPDTQYF.

The gene calls are TRBV19 and TRBJ2-5, with 12 bases fitting TRBD2. The V segment lost 8 bases and the J segment 2 bases; nucleotides outside the gene matches: 12. Germline V lookup: CDR1 LNHDA, CDR2 SQIVND (reference sequence). The CDR3 extends over 17 amino acids. The CDR3 spells CASSGTSGWGGQETQYF. In nucleotides, the CDR3 is TGTGCCAGTTCCGGGACTAGCGGGTGGGGTGGACAAGAGACCCAGTACTTC. The full variable domain, its missing parts supplied by reference TRBV19 and TRBJ2-5, is DGGITQSPKYLFRKEGQNVTLSCEQNLNHDAMYWYRQDPGQGLRLIYYSQIVNDFQKGDIAEGYSVSREKKESFPLTVTSAQKNPTAFYLCASSGTSGWGGQETQYFGPGTRLLVL.

About this clone itself: The sample holds other DNA sequences that translate to the same CDR3. CDR3 residues: CASSLSRDYGYTF. In nucleotides, the CDR3 is TGCGCCAGCAGCTTGAGCAGGGACTATGGCTACACCTTC. The chain combines TRBV5-1 with TRBJ1-2; D possibly corresponds to TRBD1 (5 bases). Trimming shortened V by 1 base and J by 3 bases, and 7 bases separated the two germline ends. Germline CDR1 and CDR2: SGHRS and YFSETQ. There are 13 residues in the CDR3.

The CDR3 loop reads CASSDSQGAGGNTIYF. Here the CDR3 DNA reads TGTGCCAGCAGTGACTCTCAGGGGGCAGGGGGAAACACCATATATTTT. The gene calls are TRBV6-4 and TRBJ1-3; 8 bases map to TRBD1. The germline V gene has CDR1 MRHNA and CDR2 SNTAGT. V was clipped by 0 bases and J by 4 bases; unmatched bases: 5. The CDR3 is 16 residues long.

The genes are TRBV30 and TRBJ1-3, with 7 bases that match TRBD1. Germline CDR1 and CDR2: GTSNPN and SVGIG (reference sequence). Trimming cost V 0 bases and J 2 bases; bases outside gene matches: 4. This CDR3 is 15 amino acids long. The CDR3 bases are TGTGCCTGGAGTGTACAGGGACAGCCTGGAAACACCATATATTTT. It translates to CAWSVQGQPGNTIYF. The full variable domain, in which reference TRBV30 and TRBJ1-3 provide the parts outside the CDR3, is SQTIHQWPATLVQPVGSPLSLECTVEGTSNPNLYWYRQAAGRGLQLLFYSVGIGQISSEVPQNLSASRPQDRQFILSSKKLLLSDSGFYLCAWSVQGQPGNTIYFGEGSWLTVV.

This clone was counted only a few times. The chain is built from TRBV28 and TRBJ1-2; no clear D. Germline V lookup: CDR1 MDHEN, CDR2 SYDVKM. V was clipped by 5 bases and J by 0 bases, with 7 bases between them. This CDR3 region has 13 residues. This CDR3 is CASSIRTNYGYTF. For the CDR3, the DNA is TGTGCCAGCAGTATCAGGACTAACTATGGCTACACCTTC.

The chain couples TRBV12-1 to TRBJ2-7; the D call of TRBD2 is as the table states it, not checked on the DNA. TRBV12-1 is classified as a pseudogene. The CDR3 is made up of 16 amino acids. The chain's CDR3 is CASSFAMGGACYEQYF. The CDR3 DNA reads TGTGCCAGCAGCTTTGCTATGGGAGGGGCCTGCTACGAGCAGTACTTC.

This sequence joins TRBV28 and TRBJ2-1, with TRBD1 identical over 8 bases. The CDR3 length is 14 residues. V lost 3 bases to trimming and J lost 7 bases; unmatched junction nucleotides: 5. The germline V gene has CDR1 MDHEN and CDR2 SYDVKM. This chain's CDR3 is CASSFQGARNEQFF. The CDR3 nucleotides read TGTGCCAGCAGTTTCCAGGGGGCACGGAATGAGCAGTTCTTC.

CDR3 in amino acids: CASSYPRASGNTIYF. The CDR3 DNA sequence: TGTGCCAGCAGTTACCCCAGGGCCTCTGGAAACACCATATATTTT. The J gene is TRBJ1-3, the V gene TRBV28; TRBD1 might be the D (5 bases). From germline, CDR1 is MDHEN and CDR2 SYDVKM. The CDR3 spans 15 residues. V lost 4 bases and J lost 0, with 10 bases in between.

This clone was recorded once. The chain is built from TRBV6-5 and TRBJ2-2; 10 nucleotides align to TRBD2. CDR3 size: 15 residues. After removal of 9 bases from V and 3 bases from J, the junction contained 7 bases not matched to a gene. CDR1 and CDR2 (germline): MNHEY, SVGAGI. Here the CDR3 reads CASLAGGLYTGELFF. The DNA of the CDR3 is TGTGCCAGTTTAGCGGGAGGTTTATACACCGGGGAGCTGTTTTTT.

The chain has TRBV5-1 and TRBJ2-7; possible D gene TRBD1, 5 bases. V lost 4 bases and J 7 bases, leaving 12 bases between the germline ends. Germline-derived CDR1 and CDR2 are SGHRS and YFSETQ. This CDR3 comprises 12 residues. As DNA, the CDR3 is TGCGCCAGCAGCGGGGCTAGGATGGAGCAGTACTTC. It translates to CASSGARMEQYF.

The V gene is TRBV5-5, the J gene TRBJ1-4, with D possibly being TRBD1 (5 bases). In germline, CDR1 is SGHKS, CDR2 YYEKEE (reference sequence). V lost 0 bases and J lost 0, with 6 bases in between. The length of the CDR3 is 15 residues. The chain's CDR3 is CASSLEGTTNEKLFF. The CDR3 coding sequence is TGTGCCAGCAGCTTGGAGGGGACAACTAATGAAAAACTGTTTTTT.

The V and J genes are TRBV2 and TRBJ2-4; the D gene is possibly TRBD1 (6 bases). The V gene's germline CDR1 is SNHLY and CDR2 FYNNEI. V lost 4 bases and J lost 5, with 6 bases in between. This CDR3 comprises 12 residues. The chain's CDR3 is CASSGTENIQYF. As DNA, the CDR3 is TGTGCCAGCAGTGGGACAGAAAACATTCAGTACTTC. Full variable domain (outside the CDR3, taken from reference TRBV2 and TRBJ2-4): EPEVTQTPSHQVTQMGQEVILRCVPISNHLYFYWYRQILGQKVEFLVSFYNNEISEKSEIFDDQFSVERPDGSNFTLKIRSTKLEDSAMYFCASSGTENIQYFGAGTRLSVL.

The chain combines TRBV27 with TRBJ1-5; D not certain. Trimming left V 6 bases short and J 0 bases short, with 3 bases between. CDR3 length: 12 residues. Germline V CDR1 and CDR2: MNHEY, SMNVEV (reference sequence). CDR3 region: CASSNSNQPQHF. In nucleotides, the CDR3 is TGTGCCAGCAGCAATAGCAATCAGCCCCAGCATTTT.